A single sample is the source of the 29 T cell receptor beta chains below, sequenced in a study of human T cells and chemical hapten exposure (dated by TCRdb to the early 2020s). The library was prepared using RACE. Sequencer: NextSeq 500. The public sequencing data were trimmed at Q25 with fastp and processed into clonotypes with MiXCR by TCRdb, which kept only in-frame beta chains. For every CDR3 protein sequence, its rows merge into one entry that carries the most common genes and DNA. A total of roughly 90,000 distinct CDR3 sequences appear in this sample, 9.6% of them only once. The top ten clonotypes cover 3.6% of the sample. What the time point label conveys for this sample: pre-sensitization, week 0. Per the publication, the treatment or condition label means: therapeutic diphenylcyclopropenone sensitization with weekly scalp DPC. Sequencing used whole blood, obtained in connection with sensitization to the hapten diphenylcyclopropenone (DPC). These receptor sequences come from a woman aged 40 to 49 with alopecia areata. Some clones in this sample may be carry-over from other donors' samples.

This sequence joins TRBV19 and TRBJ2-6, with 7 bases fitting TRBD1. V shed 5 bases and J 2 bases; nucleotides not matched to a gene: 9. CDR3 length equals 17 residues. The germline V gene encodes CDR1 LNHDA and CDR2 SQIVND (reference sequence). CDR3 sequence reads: CASSPSRDSTGANVLTF. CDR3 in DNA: TGTGCCAGTAGTCCTTCCCGGGACAGTACTGGGGCCAACGTCCTGACTTTC.

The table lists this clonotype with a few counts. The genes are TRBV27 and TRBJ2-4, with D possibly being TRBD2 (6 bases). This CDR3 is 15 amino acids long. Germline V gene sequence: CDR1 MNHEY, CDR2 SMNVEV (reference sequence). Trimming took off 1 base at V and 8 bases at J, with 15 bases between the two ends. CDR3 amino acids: CASSLFGGNPHIQYF. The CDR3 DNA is TGTGCCAGCAGTTTATTCGGCGGGAACCCACACATTCAGTACTTC.

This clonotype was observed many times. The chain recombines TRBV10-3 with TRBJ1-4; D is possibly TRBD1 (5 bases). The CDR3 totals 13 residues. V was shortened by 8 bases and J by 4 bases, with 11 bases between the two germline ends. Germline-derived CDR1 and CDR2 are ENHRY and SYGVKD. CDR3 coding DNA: TGTGCCATCGGGGCGTCAATTAATGAAAAACTGTTTTTT. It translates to CAIGASINEKLFF.

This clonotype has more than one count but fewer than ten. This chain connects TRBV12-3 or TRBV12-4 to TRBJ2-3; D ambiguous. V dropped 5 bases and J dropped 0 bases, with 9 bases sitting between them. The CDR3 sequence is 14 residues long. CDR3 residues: CASSVSPSTDTQYF. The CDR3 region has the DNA TGTGCCAGCAGTGTATCGCCTAGCACAGATACGCAGTATTTT.

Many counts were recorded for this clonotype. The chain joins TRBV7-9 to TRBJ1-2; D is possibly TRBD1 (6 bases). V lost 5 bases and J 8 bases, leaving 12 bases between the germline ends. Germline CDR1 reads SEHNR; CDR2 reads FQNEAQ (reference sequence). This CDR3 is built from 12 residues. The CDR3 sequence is CASSPRDNGYTF. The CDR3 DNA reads TGTGCCAGCAGCCCACGGGACAACGGCTACACCTTC.

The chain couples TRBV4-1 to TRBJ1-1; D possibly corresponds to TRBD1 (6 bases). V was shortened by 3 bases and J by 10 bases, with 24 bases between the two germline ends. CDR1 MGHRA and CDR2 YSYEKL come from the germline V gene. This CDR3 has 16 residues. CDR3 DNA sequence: TGCGCCAGCAGCCATGACGGTGGGACAACGAATACGGGAGCTTTCTTT. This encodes CASSHDGGTTNTGAFF.

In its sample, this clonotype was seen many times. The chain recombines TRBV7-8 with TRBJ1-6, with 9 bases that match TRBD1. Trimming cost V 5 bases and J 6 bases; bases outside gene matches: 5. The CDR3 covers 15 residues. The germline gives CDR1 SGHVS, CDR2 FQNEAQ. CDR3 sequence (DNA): TGTGCCAGCAGCGGAACAGGGGGCGGTAATTCACCCCTCCACTTT. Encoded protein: CASSGTGGGNSPLHF.

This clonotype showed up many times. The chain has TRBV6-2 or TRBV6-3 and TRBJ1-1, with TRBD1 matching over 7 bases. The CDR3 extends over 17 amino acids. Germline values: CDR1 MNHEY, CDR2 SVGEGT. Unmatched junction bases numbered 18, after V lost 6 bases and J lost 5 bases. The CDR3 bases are TGTGCCAGCAGACCATGGGACAGCCAGAAAAAGCGGACTGAAGCTTTCTTT. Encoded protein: CASRPWDSQKKRTEAFF.

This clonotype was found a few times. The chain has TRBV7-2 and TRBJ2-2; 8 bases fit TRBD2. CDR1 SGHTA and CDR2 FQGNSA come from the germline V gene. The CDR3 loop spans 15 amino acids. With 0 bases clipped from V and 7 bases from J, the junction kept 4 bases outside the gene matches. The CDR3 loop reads CASSLAGLGSGELFF. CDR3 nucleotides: TGTGCCAGCAGCTTAGCGGGACTAGGAAGCGGGGAGCTGTTTTTT.

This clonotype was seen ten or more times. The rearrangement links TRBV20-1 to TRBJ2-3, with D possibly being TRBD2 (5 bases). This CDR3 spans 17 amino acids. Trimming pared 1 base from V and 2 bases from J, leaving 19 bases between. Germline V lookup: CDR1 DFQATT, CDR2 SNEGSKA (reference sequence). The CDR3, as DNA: TGCAGTGCTAGAGGTCATACCGGGAACCTAGACACAGATACGCAGTATTTT. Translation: CSARGHTGNLDTDTQYF.

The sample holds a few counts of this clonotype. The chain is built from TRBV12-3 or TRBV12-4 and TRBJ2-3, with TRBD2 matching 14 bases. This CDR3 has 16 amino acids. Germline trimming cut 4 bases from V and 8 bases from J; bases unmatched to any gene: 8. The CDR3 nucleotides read TGTGCCAGCAGTTCGGGACTAGCGGGAGCTCAGGGTACGCAGTATTTT. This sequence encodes CASSSGLAGAQGTQYF.

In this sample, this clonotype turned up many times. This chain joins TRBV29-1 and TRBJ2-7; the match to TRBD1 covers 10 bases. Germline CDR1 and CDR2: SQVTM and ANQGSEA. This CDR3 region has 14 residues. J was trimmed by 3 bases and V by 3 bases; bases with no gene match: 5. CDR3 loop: CSVDLGTGVYEQYF. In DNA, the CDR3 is TGCAGCGTTGATTTAGGGACAGGGGTCTACGAGCAGTACTTC.

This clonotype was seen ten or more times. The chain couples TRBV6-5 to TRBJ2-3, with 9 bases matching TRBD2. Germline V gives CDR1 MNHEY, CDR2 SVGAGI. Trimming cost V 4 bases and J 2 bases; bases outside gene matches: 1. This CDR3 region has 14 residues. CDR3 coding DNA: TGTGCCAGCAGTTCTAGCGGGATCACAGATACGCAGTATTTT. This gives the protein CASSSSGITDTQYF.

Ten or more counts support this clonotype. CDR3 nucleotides: TGTGCCAGCAGTTTTTGGGGAGTTGATGGCTACACCTTC. Translation: CASSFWGVDGYTF. The rearrangement uses TRBV12-3 or TRBV12-4 and TRBJ1-2; D is ambiguous. The V end was cut by 3 bases, the J end by 6 bases, with 11 bases between. The length of the CDR3 is 13 residues.

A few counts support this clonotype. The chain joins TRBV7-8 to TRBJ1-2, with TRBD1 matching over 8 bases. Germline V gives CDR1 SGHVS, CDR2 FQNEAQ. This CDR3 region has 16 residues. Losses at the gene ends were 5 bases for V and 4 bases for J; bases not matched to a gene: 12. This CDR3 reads CASSLTPGTGSYGYTF. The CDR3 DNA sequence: TGTGCCAGCAGCCTAACCCCCGGGACAGGCAGCTATGGCTACACCTTC.

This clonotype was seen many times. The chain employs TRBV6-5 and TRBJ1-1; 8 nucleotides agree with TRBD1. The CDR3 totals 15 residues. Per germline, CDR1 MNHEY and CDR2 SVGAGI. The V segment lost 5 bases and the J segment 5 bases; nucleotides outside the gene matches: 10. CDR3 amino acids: CASSRLSTGVTEAFF. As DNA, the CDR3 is TGTGCCAGCAGTCGATTGTCGACAGGGGTGACTGAAGCTTTCTTT.

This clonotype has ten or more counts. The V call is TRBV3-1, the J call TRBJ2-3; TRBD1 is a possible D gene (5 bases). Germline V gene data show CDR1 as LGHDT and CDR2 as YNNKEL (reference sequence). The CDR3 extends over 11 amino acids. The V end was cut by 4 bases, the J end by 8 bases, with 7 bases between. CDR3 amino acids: CASSPGPTQYF. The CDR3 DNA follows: TGTGCCAGCAGCCCAGGGCCTACGCAGTATTTT.

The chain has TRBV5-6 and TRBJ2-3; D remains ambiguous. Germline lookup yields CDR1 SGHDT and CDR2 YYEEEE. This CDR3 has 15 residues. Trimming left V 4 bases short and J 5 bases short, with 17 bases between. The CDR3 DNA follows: TGTGCCAGCAGCCTAGAACTAATAAAAGGAGATACGCAGTATTTT. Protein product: CASSLELIKGDTQYF. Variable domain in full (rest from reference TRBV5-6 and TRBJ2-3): DAGVTQSPTHLIKTRGQQVTLRCSPKSGHDTVSWYQQALGQGPQFIFQYYEEEERQRGNFPDRFSGHQFPNYSSELNVNALLLGDSALYLCASSLELIKGDTQYFGPGTRLTVL.

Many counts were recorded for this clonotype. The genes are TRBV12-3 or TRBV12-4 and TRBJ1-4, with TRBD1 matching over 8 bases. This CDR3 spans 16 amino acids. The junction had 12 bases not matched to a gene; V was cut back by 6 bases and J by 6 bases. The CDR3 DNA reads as TGTGCCAGCAGGGCTCCCGGGACAGGAAGTTATGAAAAACTGTTTTTT. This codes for CASRAPGTGSYEKLFF.

CDR3 in amino acids: CSARLPGLNTGELFF. The CDR3 DNA sequence: TGCAGTGCTAGACTACCGGGACTCAACACCGGGGAGCTGTTTTTT. This chain joins TRBV20-1 and TRBJ2-2, with D possibly matching TRBD2 (6 bases). This CDR3 has 15 residues. Germline V gene lookup returns CDR1 DFQATT and CDR2 SNEGSKA (reference sequence). Trimming left V 2 bases short and J 2 bases short, with 12 bases between.

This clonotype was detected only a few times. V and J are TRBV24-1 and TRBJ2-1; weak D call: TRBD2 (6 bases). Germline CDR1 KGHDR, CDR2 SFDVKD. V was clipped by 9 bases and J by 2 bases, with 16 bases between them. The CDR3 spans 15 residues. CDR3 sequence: CATYDPAGPYNEQFF. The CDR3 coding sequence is TGTGCCACCTACGACCCGGCGGGGCCCTACAATGAGCAGTTCTTC.

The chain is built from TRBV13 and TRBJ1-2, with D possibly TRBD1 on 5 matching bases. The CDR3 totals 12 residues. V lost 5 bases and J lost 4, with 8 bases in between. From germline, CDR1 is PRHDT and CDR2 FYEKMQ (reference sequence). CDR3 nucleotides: TGTGCCAGCAGCGCGGGGACCTATGGCTACACCTTC. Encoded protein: CASSAGTYGYTF.

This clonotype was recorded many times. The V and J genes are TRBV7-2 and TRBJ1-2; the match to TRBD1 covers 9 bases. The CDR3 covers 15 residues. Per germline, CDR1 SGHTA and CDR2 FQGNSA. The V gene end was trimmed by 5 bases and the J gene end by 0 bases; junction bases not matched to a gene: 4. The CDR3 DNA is TGTGCCAGCAGCGGTAGACAGGGGGCTAACTATGGCTACACCTTC. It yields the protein CASSGRQGANYGYTF.

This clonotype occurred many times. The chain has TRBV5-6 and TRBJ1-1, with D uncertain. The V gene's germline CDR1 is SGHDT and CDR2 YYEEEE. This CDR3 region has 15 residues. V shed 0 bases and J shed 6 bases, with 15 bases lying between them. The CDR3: CASSLAGQVRPEAFF. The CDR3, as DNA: TGTGCCAGCAGCTTGGCGGGCCAGGTTCGTCCTGAAGCTTTCTTT.

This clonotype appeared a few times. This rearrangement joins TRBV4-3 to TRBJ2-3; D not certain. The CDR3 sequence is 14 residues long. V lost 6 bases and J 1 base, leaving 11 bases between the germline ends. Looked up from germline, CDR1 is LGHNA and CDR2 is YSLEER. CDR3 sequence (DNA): TGCGCCAGCAGTCCCGGCGACGGCACAGATACGCAGTATTTT. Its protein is CASSPGDGTDTQYF.

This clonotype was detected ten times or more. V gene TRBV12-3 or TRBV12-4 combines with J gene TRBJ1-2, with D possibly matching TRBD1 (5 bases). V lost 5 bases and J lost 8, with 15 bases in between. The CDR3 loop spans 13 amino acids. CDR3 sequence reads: CASSLTVAGGYTF. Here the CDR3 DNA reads TGTGCCAGCAGTCTGACAGTTGCGGGAGGCTACACCTTC.

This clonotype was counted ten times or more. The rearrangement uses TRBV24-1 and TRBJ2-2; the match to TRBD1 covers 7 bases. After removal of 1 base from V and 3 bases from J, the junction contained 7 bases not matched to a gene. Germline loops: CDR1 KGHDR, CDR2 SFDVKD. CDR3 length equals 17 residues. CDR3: CATSDFDGDRYTGELFF. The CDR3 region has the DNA TGTGCCACCAGTGATTTCGACGGGGACAGATACACCGGGGAGCTGTTTTTT.

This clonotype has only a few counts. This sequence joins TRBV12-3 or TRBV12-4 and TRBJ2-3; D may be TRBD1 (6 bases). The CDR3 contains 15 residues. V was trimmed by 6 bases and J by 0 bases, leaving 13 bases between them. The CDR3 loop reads CASREQGSSTDTQYF. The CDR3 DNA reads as TGTGCCAGCAGGGAACAGGGTTCTAGCACAGATACGCAGTATTTT.

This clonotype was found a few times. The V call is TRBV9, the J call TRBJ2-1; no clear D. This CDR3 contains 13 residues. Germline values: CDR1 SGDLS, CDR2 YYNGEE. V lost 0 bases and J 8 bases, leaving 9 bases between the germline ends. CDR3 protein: CASSVVSTHEQFF. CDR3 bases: TGTGCCAGCAGCGTAGTTTCGACCCATGAGCAGTTCTTC.